This TCR beta chain was observed in a study of T cells in Graves' hyperthyroidism and ophthalmopathy. Study-level background: Pretreatment peripheral blood was obtained at initial diagnosis. Study-level points and caveats: Ophthalmopathy was separated from stable hyperthyroidism by a 13 V-J model. The model foresaw ophthalmopathy a median around 6.8 months prior to onset.

It was RNA transcripts that yielded the amplified TCR beta CDR3 regions. The study used the HTBI primer set for a first-round RT-PCR of the TCR CDR3. TCRdb used MiXCR to reprocess the multiplex PCR reads, holding one entry per CDR3 protein. Seen here are approximately 690,000 distinct CDR3 sequences, less than 25% observed once, and the top ten hold around a third. Reasons for excluding patients were uncontrolled infection, other autoimmune disease, pregnancy or lactation. This clonotype has more than one count but fewer than ten. The antigen remains undetermined. Germline CDR1 is SGHTA and CDR2 is FQGNSA. Trimming shortened V by 5 bases and J by 4 bases, and 19 bases separated the two germline ends. The CDR3 has 16 amino acids.

This chain links TRBV7-2 with TRBJ2-3; D unresolved. The source material was blood. The TCR was taken from a man aged 30 to 39 with Graves' ophthalmopathy. Written as DNA, the CDR3 is TGTGCCAGCAGCCTCCCCCCTGGACGAGGCCCAGATACGCAGTATTTT. Its protein product is CASSLPPGRGPDTQYF.